This passage covers 12 T cell receptor beta chains from one sample sequenced in a study of blood T cell repertoires in COVID-19. Method: immunoSEQ multiplex PCR; TCRdb's copy keeps in-frame clones and lacks some. This table has about 78,000 clones, 86% appearing once. Material for sequencing was peripheral blood. The receptors were sampled from a man aged 50 to 60 with active or convalescent COVID-19.

The rearrangement links TRBV7-9 to TRBJ1-2, with a tentative D call TRBD1 (6 bases). V dropped 5 bases and J dropped 6 bases, with 13 bases sitting between them. Germline values: CDR1 SEHNR, CDR2 FQNEAQ (reference sequence). The CDR3 runs 13 residues. The CDR3 sequence: CASSIQGPNGYTF. As DNA, the CDR3 is TGTGCCAGCAGCATACAGGGACCGAATGGCTACACCTTC.

The gene calls are TRBV19 and TRBJ2-1; 8 bases fit TRBD2. The CDR3 sequence is 14 residues long. Trimming cost V 6 bases and J 2 bases; bases outside gene matches: 3. Germline assignment: CDR1 LNHDA and CDR2 SQIVND (reference sequence). CDR3 residues: CASRGLGTYNEQFF. Here the CDR3 DNA reads TGTGCCAGTAGGGGACTAGGGACCTACAATGAGCAGTTCTTC.

The DNA for the CDR3 is TGTGCCAGCAGTCAGGACAGGAGAAATACTGAAGCTTTCTTT. It yields the protein CASSQDRRNTEAFF. The chain uses TRBV6-5 and TRBJ1-1, with TRBD1 matching 7 bases. The germline V gene encodes CDR1 MNHEY and CDR2 SVGAGI. V lost 5 bases, J lost 5 bases, and 8 bases stayed unmatched. The CDR3 is 14 residues long.

The chain combines TRBV28 with TRBJ1-6; 8 bases agree with TRBD1. CDR1 and CDR2 (germline): MDHEN, SYDVKM. Trimming took 7 bases from V and 4 from J; bases not matched to a gene: 12. This CDR3 spans 17 amino acids. This CDR3 is CASIPSAGGFYNSPLHF. DNA for the CDR3: TGTGCCAGCATACCCTCGGCAGGGGGCTTTTATAATTCACCCCTCCACTTT.

This chain connects TRBV9 to TRBJ2-5, with 7 bases identical to TRBD1. The CDR3 is 15 residues long. Trimming took 3 bases from V and 1 from J; bases not matched to a gene: 6. CDR1 and CDR2 (germline): SGDLS, YYNGEE. CDR3 loop: CASSARGQTQETQYF. CDR3 DNA: TGTGCCAGCAGCGCCCGGGGACAGACCCAAGAGACCCAGTACTTC.

The chain is built from TRBV28 and TRBJ1-1; no clear D gene. The CDR3 has 11 amino acids. V dropped 5 bases and J dropped 7 bases, with 8 bases sitting between them. CDR1 and CDR2 (germline): MDHEN, SYDVKM. The CDR3 loop reads CASSPTREAFF. For the CDR3, the DNA is TGTGCCAGCAGTCCCACGCGTGAAGCTTTCTTT.

J is TRBJ1-2 and V is TRBV14; TRBD1 matches at 10 bases. The J segment lost 8 bases and the V segment lost 1 base, leaving 7 bases of the junction unmatched. Per germline, CDR1 SGHDN and CDR2 FVKESK. The CDR3 totals 15 residues. The CDR3 DNA is TGTGCCAGCAGCCAAGTCCCGGGACAGGGGATGGGCTACACCTTC. It translates to CASSQVPGQGMGYTF.

The rearrangement links TRBV2 to TRBJ2-3, with 10 bases identical to TRBD1. Germline V gene data show CDR1 as SNHLY and CDR2 as FYNNEI. The CDR3 covers 15 residues. V lost 1 base and J lost 3; bases outside the gene matches: 1. Here the CDR3 DNA reads TGTGCCAGCAGTGAAGGGGACAGGGGTACAGATACGCAGTATTTT. It yields the protein CASSEGDRGTDTQYF.

Here the CDR3 reads CASRHRGAGYGYTF. In DNA form, the CDR3 reads TGTGCCAGCAGGCACAGGGGCGCCGGCTATGGCTACACCTTC. V is TRBV6-5 and J is TRBJ1-2; 7 bases are a match to TRBD1. Germline CDR1 MNHEY, CDR2 SVGAGI. The ends lost 6 bases at V and 4 bases at J; junction bases unmatched: 8. This CDR3 comprises 14 residues.

The J gene is TRBJ1-2, the V gene TRBV2; D call uncertain. V lost 7 bases and J 1 base, leaving 7 bases between the germline ends. CDR3 length: 12 amino acids. Germline values: CDR1 SNHLY, CDR2 FYNNEI. The CDR3 coding sequence is TGTGCCAGCAAGGGAGTTAACTATGGCTACACCTTC. Translation: CASKGVNYGYTF.

The V and J genes are TRBV4-3 and TRBJ1-5; D gene uncertain. Per germline, CDR1 LGHNA and CDR2 YSLEER. CDR3 size: 13 residues. V gave up 0 bases and J gave up 6 bases, with 6 bases separating them. Here the CDR3 reads CASSQEPTQPQHF. CDR3 DNA sequence: TGCGCCAGCAGCCAAGAGCCTACTCAGCCCCAGCATTTT.

This clone was picked up one time. The J gene is TRBJ2-7, the V gene TRBV19, with a tentative D call TRBD1 (6 bases). The V end was cut by 1 base, the J end by 4 bases, with 11 bases between. Germline assignment: CDR1 LNHDA and CDR2 SQIVND (reference sequence). The CDR3 runs to 14 residues. The CDR3 reads CASSIVAGEYEQYF. The CDR3 bases are TGTGCCAGTAGTATAGTGGCAGGGGAATACGAGCAGTACTTC.